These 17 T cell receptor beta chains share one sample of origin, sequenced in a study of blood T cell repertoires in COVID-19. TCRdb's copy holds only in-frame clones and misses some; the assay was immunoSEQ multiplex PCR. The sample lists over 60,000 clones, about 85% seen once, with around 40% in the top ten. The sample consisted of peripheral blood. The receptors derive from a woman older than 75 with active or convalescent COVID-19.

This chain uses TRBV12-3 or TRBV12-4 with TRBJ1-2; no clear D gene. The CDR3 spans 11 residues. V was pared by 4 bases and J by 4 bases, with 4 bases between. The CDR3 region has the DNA TGTGCCAGCAGTTACAGCTATGGCTACACCTTC. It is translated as CASSYSYGYTF.

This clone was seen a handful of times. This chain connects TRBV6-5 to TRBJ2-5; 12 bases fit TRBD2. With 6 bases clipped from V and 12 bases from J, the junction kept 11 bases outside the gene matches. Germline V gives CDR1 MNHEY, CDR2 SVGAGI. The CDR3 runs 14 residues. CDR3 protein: CASRLAGGIKVEYF. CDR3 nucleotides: TGTGCCAGCAGGCTAGCGGGGGGGATCAAGGTGGAGTACTTC.

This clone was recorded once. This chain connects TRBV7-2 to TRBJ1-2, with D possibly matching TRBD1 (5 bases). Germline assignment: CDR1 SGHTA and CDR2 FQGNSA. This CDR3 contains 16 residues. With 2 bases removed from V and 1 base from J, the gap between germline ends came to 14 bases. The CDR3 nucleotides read TGTGCCAGCAGCTTAATGGGGGAGGGGAGTAACTATGGCTACACCTTC. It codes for CASSLMGEGSNYGYTF.

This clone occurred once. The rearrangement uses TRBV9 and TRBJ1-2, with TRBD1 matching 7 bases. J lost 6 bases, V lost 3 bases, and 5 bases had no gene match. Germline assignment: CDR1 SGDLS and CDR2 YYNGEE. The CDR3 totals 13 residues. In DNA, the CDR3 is TGTGCCAGCAGCGCCACAGGGGCAAATGGCTACACCTTC. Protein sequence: CASSATGANGYTF.

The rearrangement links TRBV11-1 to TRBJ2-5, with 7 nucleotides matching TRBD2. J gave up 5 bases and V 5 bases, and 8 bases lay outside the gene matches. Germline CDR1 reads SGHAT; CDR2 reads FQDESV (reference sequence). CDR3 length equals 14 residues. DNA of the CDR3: TGTGCCAGCAGCCCAAATCCGGGGGGTGAGACCCAGTACTTC. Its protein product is CASSPNPGGETQYF.

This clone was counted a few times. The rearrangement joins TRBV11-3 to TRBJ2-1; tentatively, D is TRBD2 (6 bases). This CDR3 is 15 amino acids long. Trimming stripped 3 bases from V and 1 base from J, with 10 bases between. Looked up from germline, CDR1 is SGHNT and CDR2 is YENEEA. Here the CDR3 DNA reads TGTGCCAGCAGCTTGGGGGGAGAGTCCTACAATGAGCAGTTCTTC. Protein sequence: CASSLGGESYNEQFF.

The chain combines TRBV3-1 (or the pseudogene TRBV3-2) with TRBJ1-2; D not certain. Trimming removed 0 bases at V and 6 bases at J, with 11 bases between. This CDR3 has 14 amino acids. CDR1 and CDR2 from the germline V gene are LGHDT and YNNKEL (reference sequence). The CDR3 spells CASSQDPEVNGYTF. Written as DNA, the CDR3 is TGTGCCAGCAGCCAAGATCCCGAGGTGAATGGCTACACCTTC.

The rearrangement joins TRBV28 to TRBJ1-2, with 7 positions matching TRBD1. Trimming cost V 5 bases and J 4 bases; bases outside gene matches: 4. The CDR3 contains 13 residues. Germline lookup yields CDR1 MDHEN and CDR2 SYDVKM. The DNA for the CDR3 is TGTGCCAGCAGTGGACAGGCCCTCTATGGCTACACCTTC. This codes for CASSGQALYGYTF.

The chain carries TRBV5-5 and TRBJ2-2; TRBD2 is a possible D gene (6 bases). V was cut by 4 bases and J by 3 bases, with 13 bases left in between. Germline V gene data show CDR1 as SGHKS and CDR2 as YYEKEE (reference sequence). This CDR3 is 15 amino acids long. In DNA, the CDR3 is TGTGCCAGCAGCCCCGGTAGCGGCCACACCGGGGAGCTGTTTTTT. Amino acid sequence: CASSPGSGHTGELFF.

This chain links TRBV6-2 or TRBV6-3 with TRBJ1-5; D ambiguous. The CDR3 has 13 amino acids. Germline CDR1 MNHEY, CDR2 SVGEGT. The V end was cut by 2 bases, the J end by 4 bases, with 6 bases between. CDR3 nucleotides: TGTGCCAGCAGTTACACAACGAATCAGCCCCAGCATTTT. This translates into CASSYTTNQPQHF.

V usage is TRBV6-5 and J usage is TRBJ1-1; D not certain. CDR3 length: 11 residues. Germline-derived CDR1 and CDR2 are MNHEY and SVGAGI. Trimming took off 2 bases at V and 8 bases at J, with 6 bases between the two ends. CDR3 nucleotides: TGTGCCAGCAGTTACGGCGGGGAAGCTTTCTTT. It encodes CASSYGGEAFF.

CDR3 sequence reads: CASSFTAQVPQHF. Written as DNA, the CDR3 is TGTGCCAGCAGCTTTACAGCCCAGGTGCCCCAGCATTTT. The V gene is TRBV7-2, the J gene TRBJ1-5; no clear D. Trimming left V 3 bases short and J 9 bases short, with 12 bases between. The CDR3 covers 13 residues. The V gene's germline CDR1 is SGHTA and CDR2 FQGNSA.

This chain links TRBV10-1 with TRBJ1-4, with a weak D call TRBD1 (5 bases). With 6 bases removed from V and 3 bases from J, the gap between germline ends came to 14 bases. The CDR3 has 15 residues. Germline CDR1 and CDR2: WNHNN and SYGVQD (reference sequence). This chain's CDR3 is CASRGGTEPNEKLFF. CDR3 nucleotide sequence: TGCGCCAGCAGGGGGGGGACGGAACCTAATGAAAAACTGTTTTTT.

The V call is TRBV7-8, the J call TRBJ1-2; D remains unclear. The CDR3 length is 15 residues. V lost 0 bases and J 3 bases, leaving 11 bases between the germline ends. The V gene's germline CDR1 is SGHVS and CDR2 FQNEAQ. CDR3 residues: CASSLAFRGDYGYTF. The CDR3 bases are TGTGCCAGCAGCTTAGCTTTCCGGGGAGACTATGGCTACACCTTC. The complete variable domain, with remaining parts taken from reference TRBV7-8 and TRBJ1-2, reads GAGVSQSPRYKVAKRGQDVALRCDPISGHVSLFWYQQALGQGPEFLTYFQNEAQLDKSGLPSDRFFAERPEGSVSTLKIQRTQQEDSAVYLCASSLAFRGDYGYTFGSGTRLTVV.

For the CDR3, the DNA is TGTGCCAGCAGCCGTAGGTCAGGGGCCGCTTTCTTT. Translation: CASSRRSGAAFF. This rearrangement joins TRBV9 to TRBJ1-1; TRBD1 is a possible D gene (6 bases). The CDR3 length is 12 residues. Germline V lookup: CDR1 SGDLS, CDR2 YYNGEE. V was clipped by 4 bases and J by 11 bases, with 15 bases between them.

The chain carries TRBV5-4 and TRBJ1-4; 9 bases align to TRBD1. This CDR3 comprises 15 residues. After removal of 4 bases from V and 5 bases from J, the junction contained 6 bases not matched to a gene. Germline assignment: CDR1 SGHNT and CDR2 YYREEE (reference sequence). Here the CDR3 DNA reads TGTGCCAGCAGCAAGGGACAGGGAACAAATGAAAAACTGTTTTTT. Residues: CASSKGQGTNEKLFF.

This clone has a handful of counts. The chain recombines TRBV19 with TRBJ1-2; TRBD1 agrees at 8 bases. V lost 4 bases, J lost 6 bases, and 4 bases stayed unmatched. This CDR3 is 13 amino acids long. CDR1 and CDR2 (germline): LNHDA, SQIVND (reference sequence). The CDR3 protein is CASSTTGGDGYTF. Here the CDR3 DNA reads TGTGCCAGTAGTACCACAGGGGGGGATGGCTACACCTTC.